This TCR beta chain was captured by sequencing in a study of CD8 T cells in Susac syndrome. Trimming cost V 1 base and J 0 bases, with 15 bases left between them. Germline CDR1 is SGHTA and CDR2 is FQGNSA. The CDR3 is made up of 17 amino acids. It was with random hexamers that about 0.45 to 1 ug RNA was reverse transcribed. Across 54 Vbeta and 13 Jbeta, TCR beta CDR3 was amplified with immunoSEQ multiplex PCR. TCRdb reanalysed the immunoSEQ multiplex PCR reads using MiXCR and keeps one entry per CDR3 protein. This table holds tens of thousands of distinct CDR3 sequences, approximately 94% found once. The sequence was collected from a human donor in good health. This chain connects TRBV7-2 to TRBJ2-5, with D perhaps matching TRBD1 (6 bases). The sample comprised CD8+ T cells from PBMCs. Here the CDR3 DNA reads TGTGCCAGCAGCTTAGAGTGGGGGCACTCGTACCAAGAGACCCAGTACTTC. It translates to CASSLEWGHSYQETQYF.